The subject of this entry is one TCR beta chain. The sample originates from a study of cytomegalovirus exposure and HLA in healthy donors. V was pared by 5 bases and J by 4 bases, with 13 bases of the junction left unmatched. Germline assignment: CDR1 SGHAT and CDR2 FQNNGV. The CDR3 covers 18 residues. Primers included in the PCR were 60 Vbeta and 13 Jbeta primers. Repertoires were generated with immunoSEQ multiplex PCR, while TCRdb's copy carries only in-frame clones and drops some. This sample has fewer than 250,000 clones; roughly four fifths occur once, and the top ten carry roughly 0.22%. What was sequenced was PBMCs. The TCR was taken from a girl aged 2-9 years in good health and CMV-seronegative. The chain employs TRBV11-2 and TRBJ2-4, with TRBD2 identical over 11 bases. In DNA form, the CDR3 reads TGTGCCAGCAGCCGTTGGGGTAGCGGGGGGGCCGAGAAAAACATTCAGTACTTC. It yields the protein CASSRWGSGGAEKNIQYF.